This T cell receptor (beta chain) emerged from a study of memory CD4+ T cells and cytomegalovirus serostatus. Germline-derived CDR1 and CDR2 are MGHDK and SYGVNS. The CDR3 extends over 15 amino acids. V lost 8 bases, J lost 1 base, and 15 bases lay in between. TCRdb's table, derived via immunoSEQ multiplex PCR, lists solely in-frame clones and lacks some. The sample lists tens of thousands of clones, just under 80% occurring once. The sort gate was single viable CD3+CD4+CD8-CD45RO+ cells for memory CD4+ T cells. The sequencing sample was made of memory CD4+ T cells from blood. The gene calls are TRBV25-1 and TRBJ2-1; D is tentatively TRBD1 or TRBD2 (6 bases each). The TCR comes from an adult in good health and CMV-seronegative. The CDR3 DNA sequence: TGTGCCAGCCGTAAAAGGGGGGTTTCCTACAATGAGCAGTTCTTC. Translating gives CASRKRGVSYNEQFF.